This T cell receptor beta chain was sequenced for a study of brain T cells in children with intractable seizures. Assay used: immunoSEQ multiplex PCR; TCRdb lists only in-frame clones, some missing. The sample yields roughly 110,000 clones, 85% to 95% seen once. Only cases whose brain tissue showed the highest T cell transcript signatures were sequenced. Before surgery, patients took at least one anti-epileptic drug. This sequence was found in a boy in the first two years of life with hemimegalencephaly and intractable seizures. The sequences come from peripheral blood, collected at surgery.

CDR3 sequence (DNA): TGTGCCAGCAGCCCCCGGGAGGCCTGGGAGCAGTTCTTC. This encodes CASSPREAWEQFF. The chain links TRBV5-5 to TRBJ2-1; 7 nucleotides match TRBD2. Germline trimming cut 4 bases from V and 10 bases from J; bases unmatched to any gene: 8. The CDR3 length is 13 residues. Germline lookup yields CDR1 SGHKS and CDR2 YYEKEE (reference sequence).